This TCR beta chain was captured by sequencing in a study of blood T cell repertoires in COVID-19. This clone was seen once. This CDR3 region has 13 residues. Trimming pared 3 bases from V and 5 bases from J, leaving 11 bases between. Germline assignment: CDR1 SGHRS and CDR2 YFSETQ. Data came from immunoSEQ multiplex PCR; TCRdb stores just in-frame clones and leaves some out. Found here are under 250,000 clones, roughly four fifths of them singletons; the top ten hold approximately 4.5%. Material: peripheral blood. V usage is TRBV5-1 and J usage is TRBJ1-1; tentative D call: TRBD1 (6 bases). This sequence originates from a woman in her seventies with acute or convalescent COVID-19. The CDR3, as DNA: TGCGCCAGCAGCTCAACAGGGTGGACTGAAGCTTTCTTT. This gives the protein CASSSTGWTEAFF.